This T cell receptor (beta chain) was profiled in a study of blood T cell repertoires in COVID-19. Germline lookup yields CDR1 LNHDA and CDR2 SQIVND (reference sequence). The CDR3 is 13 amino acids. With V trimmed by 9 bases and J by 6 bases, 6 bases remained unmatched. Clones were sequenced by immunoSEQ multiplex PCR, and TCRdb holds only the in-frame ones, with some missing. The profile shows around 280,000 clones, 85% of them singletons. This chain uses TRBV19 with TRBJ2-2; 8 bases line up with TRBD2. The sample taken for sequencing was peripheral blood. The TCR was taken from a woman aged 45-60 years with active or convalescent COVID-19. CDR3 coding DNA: TGTGCCAGAGCGGGAGTCGGGGCCGGGGAGCTGTTTTTT. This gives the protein CARAGVGAGELFF.